The TCR beta chain under discussion was sequenced for a study of shared clonotypes between healthy human individuals. Across the whole study: The donor group consisted of a couple of women and a few men, aged 18 to 49.

Germline-derived CDR1 and CDR2 are MDHEN and SYDVKM. The ends were cut back, 7 bases at V and 5 bases at J, with 13 bases in the middle. This CDR3 is built from 13 residues. Naive CD8 cells were CD45RO-negative, positively selected for CCR7, excluding terminally differentiated effector memory CD45RA+ cells. Running of the assay took place at deep level. The data were produced by immunoSEQ multiplex PCR, yet TCRdb's version contains in-frame clones alone and is incomplete. The data contain hundreds of thousands of clones, 95% to 97% of them seen just once; the ten biggest clones take up approximately 0.12%.

The clonotype originates from a young woman in good health. This chain connects TRBV28 to TRBJ2-3; D uncertain. The sample was naive CD8+ T cells sorted from blood. Here the CDR3 reads CASILFGRDTQYF. Written as DNA, the CDR3 is TGTGCCAGCATCCTTTTTGGGCGAGATACGCAGTATTTT.